This T cell receptor beta chain was documented in a study of metastatic and nonmetastatic thyroid tumors. Study-level information: Malignant thyroid and benign thyroid patients provided blood and tumor or nodule tissue whose repertoires were compared. Study-wide points: Malignant thyroid tumors reportedly had TCR beta diversity that was significantly higher than in benign nodules, in blood and tumor.

A note on this clone: Its antigen is currently unknown.

Until they underwent thyroid surgery, no patient had received any treatment. This CDR3 spans 14 amino acids. Looked up from germline, CDR1 is LGHDT and CDR2 is YNNKEL (reference sequence). V was pared by 4 bases and J by 8 bases, with 16 bases between. Authors' analysis steps: A papillary thyroid cancer distant-metastasis classifier was built from CDR3 differences across clinicopathological groups. TCRdb re-called the PCR reads via MiXCR. These V and J calls are TCRdb output, not the study's own analysis. The sample records approximately 24,000 clones, about 15% being singletons. Sequenced material: blood. The gene calls are TRBV3-1 and TRBJ2-3; weak D call: TRBD2 (5 bases). This TCR came from a female donor with papillary thyroid cancer or a benign thyroid nodule (not recorded which). Some clones in this sample may be carry-over from other donors' samples. Written as DNA, the CDR3 is TGTGCCAGCAGCCCCCGGGAAAAGCGAGTTACGCAGTATTTT. Translating it yields CASSPREKRVTQYF.